The 9 T cell receptor beta chains presented below share a single source sample, sequenced in a study of T and B cells in COVID-19 patients. TRB rearrangements were amplified by multiplex PCR with BIOMED2 TRB-A/B primers. TCRdb redid the calling of the multiplex PCR reads with MiXCR, one entry per CDR3 protein. Of roughly 5,200 distinct CDR3 sequences in the sample, 25% to 35% were seen once. Blood genomic DNA input for TRB amplification was 250-500 ng. Specimen: blood. The receptors were gathered from a human donor with active COVID-19.

The rearrangement joins TRBV5-1 to TRBJ2-3, with D unresolved. Germline V gene sequence: CDR1 SGHRS, CDR2 YFSETQ. The CDR3 has 15 residues. The V end was cut by 2 bases, the J end by 1 base, with 11 bases between. CDR3 residues: CASSLMSSRTDTQYF. CDR3 nucleotide sequence: TGCGCCAGCAGCTTAATGAGTTCCCGCACAGATACGCAGTATTTT.

This clonotype was observed a handful of times. This chain joins TRBV5-1 and TRBJ2-3; D may be TRBD2 (5 bases). This CDR3 contains 17 residues. The V end lost 3 bases, the J end lost 1 base, and 18 bases lay between the germline ends. Per the germline V gene, CDR1 is SGHRS and CDR2 is YFSETQ. This CDR3 is CASSSHPRGVGTDTQYF. In nucleotides, the CDR3 is TGCGCCAGCAGCTCTCACCCTCGGGGAGTGGGCACAGATACGCAGTATTTT.

This chain's CDR3 is CASSPRQISGNTIYF. The CDR3 nucleotides read TGTGCCAGCAGCCCGAGACAGATCTCTGGAAACACCATATATTTT. The chain recombines TRBV2 with TRBJ1-3, with D tentatively TRBD1 (5 bases). V was clipped by 6 bases and J by 0 bases, with 12 bases between them. From germline, CDR1 is SNHLY and CDR2 FYNNEI. The CDR3 spans 15 residues. Together with reference TRBV2 and TRBJ1-3, the CDR3 gives the full variable domain: EPEVTQTPSHQVTQMGQEVILRCVPISNHLYFYWYRQILGQKVEFLVSFYNNEISEKSEIFDDQFSVERPDGSNFTLKIRSTKLEDSAMYFCASSPRQISGNTIYFGEGSWLTVV.

This chain links TRBV20-1 with TRBJ2-3; D unresolved. There are 12 residues in the CDR3. Trimming removed 5 bases from V and 3 bases from J, with 9 bases in between. CDR1 is DFQATT, CDR2 SNEGSKA, per germline (reference sequence). DNA of the CDR3: TGCAGTGCTGCCGGGCTTACAGATACGCAGTATTTT. Its protein product is CSAAGLTDTQYF.

The rearrangement uses TRBV6-5 and TRBJ1-5; D not resolved. The CDR3 runs to 13 residues. The germline V and J ends were trimmed by 5 bases and 5 bases, with 10 bases remaining between them. Germline V CDR1 and CDR2: MNHEY, SVGAGI. CDR3 region: CASSEMRDQPQHF. CDR3 nucleotide sequence: TGTGCCAGCAGTGAAATGAGAGATCAGCCCCAGCATTTT.

The chain recombines TRBV29-1 with TRBJ2-2; D possibly corresponds to TRBD2 (5 bases). Per the germline V gene, CDR1 is SQVTM and CDR2 is ANQGSEA. V lost 4 bases, J lost 1 base, and 7 bases lay in between. The CDR3 covers 13 residues. CDR3 protein: CSVVAGNTGELFF. The CDR3, as DNA: TGCAGCGTTGTTGCGGGGAACACCGGGGAGCTGTTTTTT.

This clonotype rates as medium-sized. The CDR3 spells CASSLTGGGAETQYF. In DNA, the CDR3 is TGTGCCAGCAGCTTAACGGGCGGGGGGGCCGAGACCCAGTACTTC. The chain links TRBV7-2 to TRBJ2-5; 9 bases line up with TRBD2. V lost 2 bases to trimming and J lost 5 bases; unmatched junction nucleotides: 6. There are 15 residues in the CDR3. CDR1 is SGHTA, CDR2 FQGNSA, per germline.

V gene TRBV12-3 or TRBV12-4 combines with J gene TRBJ2-5; 11 bases map to TRBD2. CDR3 length: 16 amino acids. V was pared by 0 bases and J by 8 bases, with 8 bases of the junction left unmatched. CDR3 DNA sequence: TGTGCCAGCAGTTTAGCGGTTAGCGGGAGGGGTGGAACCCAGTACTTC. Translation gives CASSLAVSGRGGTQYF.

This sequence joins TRBV4-1 and TRBJ2-3; 12 bases are shared with TRBD2. The J segment lost 6 bases and the V segment lost 1 base, leaving 5 bases of the junction unmatched. Germline V lookup: CDR1 MGHRA, CDR2 YSYEKL. CDR3 length equals 16 residues. The CDR3 loop reads CASSQALAGGPDTQYF. The CDR3, as DNA: TGCGCCAGCAGCCAAGCACTAGCGGGGGGCCCGGATACGCAGTATTTT.